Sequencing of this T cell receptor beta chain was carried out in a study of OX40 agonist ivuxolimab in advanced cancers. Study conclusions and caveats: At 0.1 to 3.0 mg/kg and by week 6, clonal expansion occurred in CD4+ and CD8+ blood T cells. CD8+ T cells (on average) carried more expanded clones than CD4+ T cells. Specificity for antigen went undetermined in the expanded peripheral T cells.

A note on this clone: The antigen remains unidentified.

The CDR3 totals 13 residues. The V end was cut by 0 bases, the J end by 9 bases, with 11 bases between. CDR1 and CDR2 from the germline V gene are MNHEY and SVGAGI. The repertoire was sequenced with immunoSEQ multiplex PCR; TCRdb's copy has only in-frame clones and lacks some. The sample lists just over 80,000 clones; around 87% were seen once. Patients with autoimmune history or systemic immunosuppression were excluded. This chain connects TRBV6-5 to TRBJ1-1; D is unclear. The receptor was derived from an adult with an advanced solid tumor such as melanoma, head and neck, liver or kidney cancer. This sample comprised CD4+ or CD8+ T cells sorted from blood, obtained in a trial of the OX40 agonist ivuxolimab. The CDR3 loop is CASSYSSGLQAFF. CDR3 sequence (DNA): TGTGCCAGCAGTTACTCGAGCGGCCTGCAAGCTTTCTTT.